This TCR beta chain was retrieved from a study of blood T cells in healthy people across ages. Study-level information: Template-switching capture recovered about one barcoded beta molecule per two T cells. General observations from the study: Naive T cell percentage and TCR beta diversity correlated strongly. No one knew whether donors had CMV, which possibly confounded expanded clonotype changes.

With a J-beta primer mix and a sample-barcoded 5' primer, a second PCR ran roughly 6 to 11 cycles. TCRdb reprocessed the 5' RACE reads via MiXCR and lists one record per CDR3 protein. The data show about 650,000 distinct CDR3 sequences, 32% seen once. Turning to this clonotype: Its antigen remains unknown.

Sequencing was done on a sample of blood. This receptor was taken from a woman older than 75 in good health.

The chain's CDR3 is CASSLRLAGRWETQYF. The CDR3 nucleotides are TGTGCCAGCAGTCTTCGACTAGCGGGGAGGTGGGAGACCCAGTACTTC. The chain is built from TRBV12-3 or TRBV12-4 and TRBJ2-5, with 11 bases fitting TRBD2. The CDR3 loop spans 16 amino acids. V lost 5 bases, J lost 5 bases, and 10 bases stayed unmatched.